This T cell receptor (beta chain) was sequenced in a study of blood T cells in healthy people across ages. Deletions cut 3 bases from V and 2 bases from J, with 14 bases between. There are 15 residues in the CDR3. The V gene's germline CDR1 is LGHDT and CDR2 YNNKEL (reference sequence). PCR was performed a second time for about 7 to 11 cycles using a sample-barcoded 5' primer and a J-beta primer mix. Every single cDNA molecule received a tag from a template-switch adaptor with 12 random nucleotides. TCRdb analysed the 5' RACE reads with MiXCR anew, one entry per CDR3 protein. The sample lists fewer than 1,000,000 distinct CDR3 sequences, under 55% seen once, with about a fifth in the top ten. Study-level findings and limits: The long-lived group displayed more naive CD4+ cells, plus higher diversity, than the aged donors did. What prevented conclusive comparison of naive and antigen-experienced cells was that PBMCs were unsorted.

Note on this clonotype: Its cognate antigen is unknown.

This TCR came from a man in his sixties in good health. This chain uses TRBV3-1 with TRBJ2-7; TRBD2 might be the D (6 bases). Sequencing was done on a sample of blood. CDR3 DNA sequence: TGTGCCAGCAGCCAGATTAGCGGAGGGCCCTACGAGCAGTACTTC. It translates to CASSQISGGPYEQYF.